Described below is a single T cell receptor (beta chain) sequence and its context. The target antigen is unknown. Using immunoSEQ multiplex PCR, the repertoire was profiled, and TCRdb retains in-frame clones only, with some absent. The table lists 95,000 to 100,000 clones, approximately 80% of them singletons. V was clipped by 9 bases and J by 2 bases, with 11 bases between them. Per germline, CDR1 LNHDA and CDR2 SQIVND (reference sequence). This CDR3 is built from 13 residues. This sample stems from a study of OX40 agonist ivuxolimab in advanced cancers. Study-wide background: Participants averaged roughly 60 years of age (range roughly 23 to 90) and were roughly 80% male. General study points: At 0.1 to 3.0 mg/kg, CD4+ and CD8+ blood T cells expanded clonally by week 6. Specificity for antigen went undetermined in the expanded peripheral T cells.

The material sequenced was CD4+ or CD8+ T cells sorted from blood, taken in a trial of the OX40 agonist ivuxolimab. This TCR derives from an adult with an advanced solid tumor such as melanoma, head and neck, liver or kidney cancer. The chain is built from TRBV19 and TRBJ1-5; D is undetermined. The CDR3 DNA reads as TGTGCCAGCAGAAAGGAACGCAATCAGCCCCAGCATTTT. Amino acids: CASRKERNQPQHF.